Included here is one T cell receptor beta chain sequence, with context. This clonotype was found a few times. The specificity of this receptor is unknown. It has no much larger one-base neighbor in the sample; base qualities were not kept. The library came from 5' RACE. Sequencing instrument: Illumina HiSeq 2500. A second PCR of roughly 6 to 11 cycles was performed with a sample-barcoded 5' primer and a J-beta primer mix. Each TCR beta cDNA molecule received a unique molecular identifier from a template-switch 5' adaptor carrying 12 random nucleotides. Each sample yielded at least 2.5 million CDR3-containing paired-end reads. First-strand cDNA was synthesized from all RNA with the Mint cDNA synthesis kit, primed by a TRBC-specific oligonucleotide. All cDNA was treated with uracil-DNA glycosylase and then went through a first 18-cycle PCR with the universal primers M1SS and BC2_uni_R. The original pipeline was this. Each sample was normalized by randomly selecting 1 million high-quality reads, each carrying a distinct molecular identifier. Instead of being binned into consensus sequences, reads that shared molecular identifiers were thrown out. CDR3 identification, clonotype clustering and error correction used MiTCR with a Q25 quality threshold and the strictest error-elimination algorithm. A nonparametric unseen species model using Euler transformation provided a lower-bound estimate of total TCR beta diversity. In TCRdb, the public reads were trimmed at Q25 with fastp and aligned with MiXCR, with productive beta chains retained. All rows with the same CDR3 protein become a single entry with the most common DNA and genes. TCRdb, not the authors, supplied the V and J calls. The sample table lists about 1.4 million distinct CDR3 sequences, approximately 63% of them with a count of one. The ten largest make up 6.5% to 8.5% of the sample.

This sample was taken from a study of blood T cells in healthy people across ages (dated by TCRdb to 2014 to 2015). In the study overall: Template switching captured roughly one uniquely barcoded TCR beta cDNA molecule per two T cells in model experiments. To avoid experimental bias, donors of different ages were spread randomly across the sequencing lanes. To track age-related changes in TCR beta repertoire diversity, the study relied on deep sequencing normalized with unique cDNA molecular identifiers. The study analyzed two additional independent replicas of 1 million unique cDNA reads from the same blood draw for two donors, one aged 18 to 30 and one aged 80 or older. Four age groups were formed from the donors: young (average 16 years), middle-aged (more than 35), aged (62) and long-lived (roughly 88).

Systemically healthy Caucasian individuals from Russia, approximately 39 in total and aged about 6 to 95 years, were included as donors. Each donor gave roughly 11 milliliters of peripheral blood, drawn into EDTA-treated Vacutainer tubes. PBMCs were isolated by Ficoll-Paque density-gradient centrifugation, with at least 7 million obtained per sample. Total RNA was extracted from PBMCs with Trizol reagent, with at least 5.5 micrograms obtained per sample. For every donor, an aliquot of PBMCs went through flow cytometry to measure the percentages of naive CD45RAhigh/CD27high T cells. From V the trimming removes 4 bases and from J it removes 5 bases, while the gene matches leave 14 bases of the junction unaccounted for. Reading the germline V gene gives CDR1 SQVTM and CDR2 ANQGSEA. From the cysteine through the phenylalanine, the CDR3 covers 16 amino acids. Just the 48-base CDR3 DNA is kept, in frame starting at base 1.

Points the paper makes about the study in general: There was a strong correlation between observed TCR beta diversity and the percentage of naive T cells measured by flow cytometry. Observed TCR beta diversity per million T cells fell roughly linearly with age, and a significant reduction was already apparent by age around 39. Compared with the aged group, the long-lived group had more naive CD4+ T cells, fewer expanded clones and increased TCR diversity, suggesting age selection. Estimates of total diversity based on one million sequenced T cells were considered lower bounds and underestimates. Because the CMV infection status of the donors was unknown, age-related changes in expanded clonotypes may potentially have been confounded. Because profiling used bulk unsorted PBMCs, naive and antigen-experienced compartments could not be compared conclusively.

This TCR derives from a man younger than 35 in good health. Rearrangement joined TRBV29-1 to TRBJ2-5; 9 junctional bases match TRBD1. The sequencing sample was made of blood. The CDR3 loop reads CSVARDRVLGKETQYF. The bases read TGCAGCGTTGCCCGGGACAGGGTTCTGGGGAAGGAGACCCAGTACTTC.